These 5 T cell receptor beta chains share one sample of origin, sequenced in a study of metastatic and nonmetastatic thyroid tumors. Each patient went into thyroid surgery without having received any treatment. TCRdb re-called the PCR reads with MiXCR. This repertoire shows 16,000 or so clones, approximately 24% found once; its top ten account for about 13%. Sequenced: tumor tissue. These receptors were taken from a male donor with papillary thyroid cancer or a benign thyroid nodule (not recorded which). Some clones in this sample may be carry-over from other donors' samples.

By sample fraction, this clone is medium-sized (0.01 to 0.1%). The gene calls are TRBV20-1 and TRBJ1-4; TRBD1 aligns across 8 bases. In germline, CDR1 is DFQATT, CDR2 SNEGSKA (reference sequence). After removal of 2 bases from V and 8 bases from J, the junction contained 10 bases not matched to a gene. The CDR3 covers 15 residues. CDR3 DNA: TGCAGTGCTAGATCGACCAGGGGGCCAGGAGAAAAACTGTTTTTT. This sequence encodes CSARSTRGPGEKLFF.

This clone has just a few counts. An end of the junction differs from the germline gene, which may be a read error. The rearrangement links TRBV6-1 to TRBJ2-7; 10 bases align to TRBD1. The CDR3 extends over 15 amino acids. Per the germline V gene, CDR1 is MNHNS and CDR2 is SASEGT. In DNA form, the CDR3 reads TGTGTCAGCAGTGAAACCGGGACAGGGGTCTACGAGCAGTACTTC. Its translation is CVSSETGTGVYEQYF.

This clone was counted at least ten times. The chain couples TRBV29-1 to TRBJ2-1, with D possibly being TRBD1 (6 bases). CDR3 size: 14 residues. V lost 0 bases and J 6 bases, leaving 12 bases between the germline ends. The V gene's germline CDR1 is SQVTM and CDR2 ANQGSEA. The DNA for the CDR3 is TGCAGCGTTGAAGATCGAGGGGGAAGCAATGAGCAGTTCTTC. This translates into CSVEDRGGSNEQFF.

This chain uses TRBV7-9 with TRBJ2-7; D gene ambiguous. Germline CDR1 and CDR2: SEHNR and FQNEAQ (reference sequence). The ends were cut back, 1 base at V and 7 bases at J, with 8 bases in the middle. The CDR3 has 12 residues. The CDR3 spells CASSLDYKEQYF. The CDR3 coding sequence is TGTGCCAGCAGCTTAGATTACAAAGAGCAGTACTTC.

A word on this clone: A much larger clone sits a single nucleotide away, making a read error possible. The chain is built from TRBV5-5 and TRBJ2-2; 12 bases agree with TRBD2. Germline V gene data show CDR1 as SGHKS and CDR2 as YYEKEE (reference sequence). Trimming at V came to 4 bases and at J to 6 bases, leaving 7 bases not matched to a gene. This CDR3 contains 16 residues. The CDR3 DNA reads TGTGCCAGCAGCCTCACTAGCGGGAGGTCCCCCGGGGAGCTGTTTTTT. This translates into CASSLTSGRSPGELFF.